The 23 T cell receptor beta chains below come from one sample, sequenced in a study of cytomegalovirus exposure and HLA in healthy donors. The PCR ran on 60 Vbeta and 13 Jbeta primers. Sequencing used immunoSEQ multiplex PCR; TCRdb keeps in-frame clones, though not all of them. The sample shows fewer than 150,000 clones, 60% to 85% of them seen only once. Sequenced input: PBMCs. The receptors shown here come from a man aged 25 to 45 in good health and CMV-seronegative.

The V gene is TRBV7-2, the J gene TRBJ2-1; the match to TRBD2 covers 12 bases. There are 16 residues in the CDR3. V shed 5 bases, J shed 2 bases, and the junction held 4 bases outside the gene matches. CDR1 and CDR2 (germline): SGHTA, FQGNSA. The CDR3 nucleotides read TGTGCCAGCAGCCGGACTAGCGGGACAACCTACAATGAGCAGTTCTTC. This encodes CASSRTSGTTYNEQFF.

This clone was detected once. This chain links TRBV9 with TRBJ2-1; possibly TRBD1 for D (6 bases). The CDR3 contains 12 residues. Trimming took off 4 bases at V and 7 bases at J, with 9 bases between the two ends. The germline CDR1 and CDR2 sequences are SGDLS and YYNGEE. CDR3 loop: CASSQGLNEQFF. The CDR3 region has the DNA TGTGCCAGCAGCCAGGGGTTGAATGAGCAGTTCTTC. Variable domain in full (rest from reference TRBV9 and TRBJ2-1): DSGVTQTPKHLITATGQRVTLRCSPRSGDLSVYWYQQSLDQGLQFLIQYYNGEERAKGNILERFSAQQFPDLHSELNLSSLELGDSALYFCASSQGLNEQFFGPGTRLTVL.

The rearrangement uses TRBV4-1 and TRBJ2-7, with D possibly TRBD1 on 6 matching bases. This CDR3 is built from 17 residues. Germline lookup yields CDR1 MGHRA and CDR2 YSYEKL. V was shortened by 4 bases and J by 4 bases, with 23 bases between the two germline ends. CDR3 in amino acids: CASSPALWRTDDYEQYF. In DNA form, the CDR3 reads TGCGCCAGCAGCCCGGCCCTTTGGCGGACAGATGATTACGAGCAGTACTTC.

The sample holds a few counts of this clone. The V call is TRBV5-1, the J call TRBJ2-2; 10 positions match TRBD2. J lost 6 bases, V lost 4 bases, and 6 bases had no gene match. CDR1 SGHRS and CDR2 YFSETQ come from the germline V gene. This CDR3 is 15 amino acids long. The CDR3: CASSPELAGSGELFF. CDR3 DNA: TGCGCCAGCAGCCCGGAACTAGCGGGATCCGGGGAGCTGTTTTTT.

In this sample, this clone turned up once. The chain combines TRBV5-1 with TRBJ2-7; 9 bases line up with TRBD1. The germline gives CDR1 SGHRS, CDR2 YFSETQ. V lost 7 bases and J lost 4; bases outside the gene matches: 12. CDR3 size: 15 residues. In nucleotides, the CDR3 is TGCGCCAGCGCTTCCCGACAGGGGGTTAGTTACGAGCAGTACTTC. Protein: CASASRQGVSYEQYF.

As to this clone: Lacking the conserved final phenylalanine or tryptophan, this CDR3 likely reflects a read error. J is TRBJ1-6 and V is TRBV6-5, with D tentatively TRBD1 (5 bases). The V gene lost 2 bases and the J gene lost 0 bases, with 8 bases spanning the gap. Germline CDR1 MNHEY, CDR2 SVGAGI. There are 16 residues in the CDR3. This CDR3 is CASSYRGSSYNSPLHL. The CDR3 DNA is TGTGCCAGCAGTTACCGGGGGAGCTCCTATAATTCACCCCTCCACCTT.

The J gene is TRBJ2-4, the V gene TRBV28, with D maybe TRBD1 (5 bases). Germline CDR1 reads MDHEN; CDR2 reads SYDVKM. The CDR3 runs to 13 residues. V lost 2 bases, J lost 6 bases, and 8 bases lay in between. The CDR3 spells CASSLQGANIQYF. CDR3 DNA sequence: TGTGCCAGCAGTTTACAGGGTGCAAACATTCAGTACTTC.

The V gene is TRBV6-5, the J gene TRBJ2-7, with 7 bases that match TRBD2. Unmatched junction bases numbered 3, after V lost 8 bases and J lost 2 bases. This CDR3 has 12 amino acids. Looked up from germline, CDR1 is MNHEY and CDR2 is SVGAGI. The CDR3 DNA is TGTGCCAGCGGGGACTACCCCTACGAGCAGTACTTC. It codes for CASGDYPYEQYF.

V gene TRBV28 combines with J gene TRBJ2-7, with D perhaps matching TRBD1 (7 bases). The CDR3 is 14 residues long. Trimming shortened V by 5 bases and J by 5 bases, and 16 bases separated the two germline ends. Germline loops: CDR1 MDHEN, CDR2 SYDVKM. This CDR3 reads CASSRRDRPHEQYF. CDR3 in DNA: TGTGCCAGCAGTCGGAGGGACAGACCCCACGAGCAGTACTTC.

V is TRBV2 and J is TRBJ1-2; D gene unclear. Trimming cost V 0 bases and J 4 bases, with 12 bases left between them. This CDR3 is 15 amino acids long. Germline V lookup: CDR1 SNHLY, CDR2 FYNNEI. The CDR3 sequence is CASSEALRDPYGYTF. CDR3 nucleotides: TGTGCCAGCAGTGAAGCCCTCCGGGATCCCTATGGCTACACCTTC.

The genes are TRBV6-5 and TRBJ1-2; D is perhaps TRBD1 (6 bases). The CDR3 is 15 amino acids. The germline gives CDR1 MNHEY, CDR2 SVGAGI. Trimming removed 6 bases from V and 4 bases from J, with 18 bases in between. The CDR3 here is CASSRGGTGSYGYTF. CDR3 DNA: TGTGCCAGCAGCCGAGGGGGAACAGGGTCCTATGGCTACACCTTC.

This clone was found a few times. The V call is TRBV12-5, the J call TRBJ1-4; D possibly corresponds to TRBD1 (6 bases). Germline V lookup: CDR1 LGHNT, CDR2 FRNRAP. CDR3 size: 16 residues. V lost 2 bases, J lost 0 bases, and 10 bases lay in between. The CDR3 sequence: CASGLYYRATNEKLFF. The CDR3 region has the DNA TGTGCTAGTGGTTTGTACTACAGGGCAACTAATGAAAAACTGTTTTTT.

This rearrangement joins TRBV29-1 to TRBJ2-7; 8 nucleotides agree with TRBD1. Germline CDR1 reads SQVTM; CDR2 reads ANQGSEA. J was trimmed by 6 bases and V by 0 bases; bases with no gene match: 4. This CDR3 is 13 amino acids long. The CDR3 region has the DNA TGCAGCGTTGAAGACGGGGACAGGACCGAGCAGTACTTC. Its translation: CSVEDGDRTEQYF.

The genes are TRBV11-1 and TRBJ2-1; tentative D call: TRBD1 (5 bases). V lost 5 bases to trimming and J lost 7 bases, with 18 bases between them. The CDR3 is 15 amino acids. Germline CDR1 is SGHAT and CDR2 is FQDESV (reference sequence). CDR3 sequence: CASSPTGFRRNEQFF. The CDR3 DNA sequence: TGTGCCAGCAGCCCCACAGGATTTCGACGTAATGAGCAGTTCTTC.

As concerns this clone: A junction end diverges from the germline sequence, so it may reflect a read error. The chain's CDR3 is CASSESSGPYEQYF. The CDR3 DNA follows: TGTGCCAGCAGCGAATCTAGCGGCCCCTACGAGCAGTATTTC. This sequence joins TRBV7-2 and TRBJ2-7, with 7 bases identical to TRBD2. The CDR3 length is 14 residues. Germline V gene lookup returns CDR1 SGHTA and CDR2 FQGNSA. Together with reference TRBV7-2 and TRBJ2-7, the CDR3 gives the full variable domain: GAGVSQSPSNKVTEKGKDVELRCDPISGHTALYWYRQSLGQGLEFLIYFQGNSAPDKSGLPSDRFSAERTGGSVSTLTIQRTQQEDSAVYLCASSESSGPYEQYFGPGTRLTVT.

The DNA of the CDR3 is TGTGCCAGCAGCACAAACCGCGGGAGAGGTCAGCCCCAGCATTTT. Its translation: CASSTNRGRGQPQHF. The chain couples TRBV7-8 to TRBJ1-5, with D hard to call. V lost 5 bases, J lost 6 bases, and 17 bases lay in between. The germline CDR1 and CDR2 sequences are SGHVS and FQNEAQ. There are 15 residues in the CDR3.

The chain joins TRBV28 to TRBJ2-3; D may be TRBD1 (6 bases). The germline V gene encodes CDR1 MDHEN and CDR2 SYDVKM. CDR3 length: 16 amino acids. V was cut by 5 bases and J by 5 bases, with 20 bases left in between. CDR3 nucleotides: TGTGCCAGCAGTCCCCAGGGGTCGGGGTCAGGAGATACGCAGTATTTT. Its translation: CASSPQGSGSGDTQYF.

The chain recombines TRBV13 with TRBJ2-3; TRBD2 aligns across 7 bases. Germline V gene sequence: CDR1 PRHDT, CDR2 FYEKMQ (reference sequence). Trimming cost V 8 bases and J 0 bases; bases outside gene matches: 20. This CDR3 region has 19 residues. In DNA form, the CDR3 reads TGTGCCAGCCGTCGCGGAGGGAGGGCGCTGAGTATGAGCACAGATACGCAGTATTTT. It encodes CASRRGGRALSMSTDTQYF.

This chain uses TRBV18 with TRBJ2-3; D is unclear. Germline loops: CDR1 KGHSH, CDR2 LQKENI. V lost 3 bases, J lost 6 bases, and 13 bases lay in between. The CDR3 has 14 amino acids. Written as DNA, the CDR3 is TGTGCCAGCTCACCTTCGACGGGTGGGGATACGCAGTATTTT. Protein product: CASSPSTGGDTQYF.

V usage is TRBV13 and J usage is TRBJ1-2; D gene uncertain. The ends were cut back, 1 base at V and 4 bases at J, with 7 bases in the middle. The CDR3 sequence is 13 residues long. Germline-derived CDR1 and CDR2 are PRHDT and FYEKMQ (reference sequence). The CDR3 DNA is TGTGCCAGCAGCTTAGAACGAGGCTATGGCTACACCTTC. This sequence encodes CASSLERGYGYTF.

The CDR3 DNA reads TGTGCCTGGAACAGGGCTTTTGGAAACACCATATATTTT. It yields the protein CAWNRAFGNTIYF. The genes are TRBV30 and TRBJ1-3; a possible D gene is TRBD1 (6 bases). This CDR3 has 13 residues. CDR1 and CDR2 from the germline V gene are GTSNPN and SVGIG (reference sequence). Trimming cost V 4 bases and J 3 bases, with 10 bases left between them.

This clone was seen a handful of times. The chain joins TRBV10-3 to TRBJ2-1; 8 bases line up with TRBD2. CDR3 size: 12 residues. The germline gives CDR1 ENHRY, CDR2 SYGVKD. J lost 9 bases, V lost 8 bases, and 6 bases had no gene match. The chain's CDR3 is CAIAPGGPEQFF. DNA of the CDR3: TGTGCCATCGCCCCGGGGGGGCCTGAGCAGTTCTTC.

Only a few counts were recorded for this clone. V gene TRBV10-2 combines with J gene TRBJ2-5; 11 bases are a match to TRBD2. CDR1 WSHSY and CDR2 SAAADI come from the germline V gene. The CDR3 has 19 amino acids. The J segment lost 2 bases and the V segment lost 4 bases, leaving 15 bases of the junction unmatched. CDR3 residues: CASSGWATSGGIVQETQYF. CDR3 sequence (DNA): TGCGCCAGCAGTGGATGGGCAACTAGCGGGGGTATCGTTCAAGAGACCCAGTACTTC.